The clone carrying this T cell receptor beta chain was detected only a few times. Its specificity is not known. This sample is part of a study of Graves' ophthalmopathy and Graves' hyperthyroidism. Study context: There was a collection of peripheral blood at initial diagnosis, before any treatment.

All donors with ophthalmopathy were recorded as having moderate-to-severe activity, CAS ≥3, NOSPECS ≥4 and a duration under 3 months. RNA transcripts were the template, and TCR beta CDR3 regions were amplified from them. RT-PCR with HTBI primers came first, then second-round multiplex PCR. One entry per CDR3 protein results from TCRdb running MiXCR on the multiplex PCR reads. The sample has fewer than 350,000 distinct CDR3 sequences, about 17% seen once. Notes on the study in general: Sensitivity of roughly 64% and specificity of under 85% were achieved by the model that predicted ophthalmopathy progression. Among thyroid clonotypes expanded above 0.001 frequency, most also appeared in blood.

The CDR3 spans 15 residues. Trimming removed 3 bases from V and 4 bases from J; junction bases left unmatched: 5. Germline CDR1 reads SGHAT; CDR2 reads FQDESV (reference sequence). This TCR was recovered from an adult man with Graves' ophthalmopathy. The chain is built from TRBV11-1 and TRBJ2-3; 9 bases are shared with TRBD2. The sequencing input was peripheral blood. The CDR3 is CASSFLAGAPDTQYF. CDR3 nucleotide sequence: TGTGCCAGCAGCTTCTTAGCGGGGGCCCCAGATACGCAGTATTTT.